The 19 T cell receptor beta chains presented below share a single source sample, sequenced in a study of blood T cell repertoires in COVID-19. TCRdb's table, derived via immunoSEQ multiplex PCR, lists solely in-frame clones and lacks some. In the table there are tens of thousands of clones, 76% of which are singletons. Input material: peripheral blood. The receptors here all came from a man in his sixties with COVID-19, enrolled during active disease.

The V gene is TRBV11-3, the J gene TRBJ2-7, with 7 bases lining up with TRBD2. V lost 3 bases and J lost 2; bases outside the gene matches: 4. Germline CDR1 is SGHNT and CDR2 is YENEEA. CDR3 size: 14 residues. CDR3 protein: CASSFASGAYEQYF. In nucleotides, the CDR3 is TGTGCCAGCAGCTTTGCTAGCGGAGCCTACGAGCAGTACTTC.

In its sample, this clone was seen once. This chain links TRBV5-1 with TRBJ1-2; D uncertain. The CDR3 loop spans 13 amino acids. The germline gives CDR1 SGHRS, CDR2 YFSETQ. Trimming took 9 bases from V and 2 from J, leaving 14 bases between them. The CDR3 DNA sequence: TGCGCCACTTCCTACAGTTCCAACTATGGCTACACCTTC. As protein: CATSYSSNYGYTF.

This chain joins TRBV7-9 and TRBJ2-1, with 13 bases aligning to TRBD2. The CDR3 consists of 20 residues. The V gene end was trimmed by 7 bases and the J gene end by 7 bases; junction bases not matched to a gene: 22. Germline-derived CDR1 and CDR2 are SEHNR and FQNEAQ (reference sequence). The CDR3 nucleotides are TGTGCCAGCACCCCGCGAATAGGACTAGCGGGAGTAAGGGATGGGAATGAGCAGTTCTTC. Translating it yields CASTPRIGLAGVRDGNEQFF.

This rearrangement joins TRBV6-2 or TRBV6-3 to TRBJ1-6, with no clear D. The CDR3 totals 15 residues. The germline V and J ends were trimmed by 2 bases and 2 bases, with 7 bases remaining between them. Germline CDR1 MNHEY, CDR2 SVGEGT. The CDR3 reads CASSYGRAYNSPLHF. CDR3 bases: TGTGCCAGCAGTTACGGTAGAGCCTATAATTCACCCCTCCACTTT.

The chain carries TRBV6-5 and TRBJ1-3; D remains ambiguous. The V end was cut by 6 bases, the J end by 0 bases, with 9 bases between. The CDR3 is made up of 14 amino acids. Germline assignment: CDR1 MNHEY and CDR2 SVGAGI. CDR3 DNA: TGTGCCAGCAGACCTATGAGCTCTGGAAACACCATATATTTT. Protein sequence: CASRPMSSGNTIYF.

This clone turned up a few times. The gene calls are TRBV18 and TRBJ2-7; 9 nucleotides line up with TRBD2. The germline CDR1 and CDR2 sequences are KGHSH and LQKENI. This CDR3 has 15 amino acids. V shed 6 bases, J shed 7 bases, and the junction held 13 bases outside the gene matches. In DNA, the CDR3 is TGTGCCAGCTCCCCCCGCGGGAGGGCCGGGGAAGAGCAGTACTTC. Residues: CASSPRGRAGEEQYF.

To note about this clone: One base away lies a much larger clone, so this may be a sequencing read error. The sample carries other DNA sequences with the same CDR3. The V call is TRBV2, the J call TRBJ2-7; 10 bases are a match to TRBD1. CDR1 SNHLY and CDR2 FYNNEI come from the germline V gene. After removal of 5 bases from V and 2 bases from J, the junction contained 6 bases not matched to a gene. The CDR3 is made up of 15 amino acids. CDR3 protein: CASSYRDRGPYEQYF. The CDR3 region has the DNA TGTGCCAGCAGTTACCGGGACAGGGGCCCCTACGAGCAGTACTTC.

The genes are TRBV5-4 and TRBJ1-3; 7 positions agree with TRBD1. J gave up 3 bases and V 4 bases, and 4 bases lay outside the gene matches. This CDR3 has 14 residues. Per the germline V gene, CDR1 is SGHNT and CDR2 is YYREEE (reference sequence). The CDR3 DNA follows: TGTGCCAGCAGCCCGACAGGGATTGGAAACACCATATATTTT. Protein sequence: CASSPTGIGNTIYF.

A few counts support this clone. The CDR3 bases are TGTGCCAGCAGTCGACAGGGATGGATCACTGAAGCTTTCTTT. Its protein is CASSRQGWITEAFF. The genes are TRBV7-9 and TRBJ1-1, with TRBD1 matching 7 bases. J lost 4 bases, V lost 6 bases, and 8 bases had no gene match. Germline V lookup: CDR1 SEHNR, CDR2 FQNEAQ (reference sequence). The CDR3 length is 14 residues.

The chain uses TRBV19 and TRBJ2-7, with TRBD2 matching over 9 bases. Germline V gene lookup returns CDR1 LNHDA and CDR2 SQIVND (reference sequence). This CDR3 is built from 16 residues. V was pared by 4 bases and J by 1 base, with 8 bases of the junction left unmatched. The CDR3 DNA reads as TGTGCCAGTAGTAGCTTCCAAGCGGGAGGATCCTACGAGCAGTACTTC. Protein product: CASSSFQAGGSYEQYF.

CDR3 residues: CASRSQETQYF. The CDR3 DNA reads as TGCGCCAGCCGGAGCCAAGAGACCCAGTACTTC. The chain links TRBV10-1 to TRBJ2-5; D unclear. Germline values: CDR1 WNHNN, CDR2 SYGVQD (reference sequence). V lost 8 bases, J lost 1 base, and 5 bases lay in between. The CDR3 totals 11 residues.

J is TRBJ2-4 and V is TRBV4-1, with 9 bases fitting TRBD2. The CDR3 covers 19 residues. J gave up 3 bases and V 0 bases, and 12 bases lay outside the gene matches. The germline V gene encodes CDR1 MGHRA and CDR2 YSYEKL. The CDR3 region is CASSQDGLAGLRVKNIQYF. The CDR3 DNA is TGCGCCAGCAGCCAAGATGGGCTAGCGGGACTTAGAGTCAAAAACATTCAGTACTTC.

This chain links TRBV28 with TRBJ2-1, with D perhaps TRBD2 (5 bases). V lost 2 bases and J 7 bases, leaving 6 bases between the germline ends. The CDR3 covers 12 residues. Germline V gives CDR1 MDHEN, CDR2 SYDVKM. Here the CDR3 DNA reads TGTGCCAGCAGTTTACAGCGGAATGAGCAGTTCTTC. Translating gives CASSLQRNEQFF.

This clone has a handful of counts. CDR3 sequence (DNA): TGTGCCAGCAGCTTGGGGGACAGGGCAACCGAAGCTTTCTTT. This sequence encodes CASSLGDRATEAFF. The chain is built from TRBV5-5 and TRBJ1-1; 9 bases map to TRBD1. CDR3 size: 14 residues. CDR1 is SGHKS and CDR2 is YYEKEE in the germline V gene (reference sequence). Trimming at V came to 0 bases and at J to 8 bases, leaving 5 bases not matched to a gene. The full variable domain, with the rest looked up from reference TRBV5-5 and TRBJ1-1, is DAGVTQSPTHLIKTRGQQVTLRCSPISGHKSVSWYQQVLGQGPQFIFQYYEKEERGRGNFPDRFSARQFPNYSSELNVNALLLGDSALYLCASSLGDRATEAFFGQGTRLTVV.

This clone was recorded a few times. The chain combines TRBV18 with TRBJ1-1; a possible D gene is TRBD1 (5 bases). The CDR3 extends over 14 amino acids. The V gene's germline CDR1 is KGHSH and CDR2 LQKENI. The V gene lost 3 bases and the J gene lost 8 bases, with 16 bases spanning the gap. The CDR3 here is CASSPTADTAEAFF. In DNA, the CDR3 is TGTGCCAGCTCACCGACGGCGGACACCGCGGAAGCTTTCTTT.

Concerning this clone itself: The same CDR3 can be traced to other DNA sequences in this sample. This chain links TRBV5-1 with TRBJ2-2, with 9 nucleotides matching TRBD1. The length of the CDR3 is 15 residues. Looked up from germline, CDR1 is SGHRS and CDR2 is YFSETQ. Germline trimming cut 4 bases from V and 3 bases from J; bases unmatched to any gene: 4. CDR3 coding DNA: TGCGCCAGCAGCGACCGGGACAGGGACACCGGGGAGCTGTTTTTT. This encodes CASSDRDRDTGELFF.

The chain recombines TRBV3-1 (or the pseudogene TRBV3-2) with TRBJ2-7, with TRBD2 matching 13 bases. This CDR3 comprises 16 residues. V lost 3 bases, J lost 5 bases, and 7 bases stayed unmatched. The germline V gene encodes CDR1 LGHDT and CDR2 YNNKEL (reference sequence). CDR3 protein: CASSQARGLAGNEQYF. CDR3 bases: TGTGCCAGCAGCCAGGCTAGGGGACTAGCGGGAAACGAGCAGTACTTC.

This chain connects TRBV4-1 to TRBJ1-1; D not resolved. The germline V and J ends were trimmed by 0 bases and 1 base, with 12 bases remaining between them. CDR3 length equals 16 residues. Per the germline V gene, CDR1 is MGHRA and CDR2 is YSYEKL. CDR3 protein: CASSQEIHYGNTEAFF. DNA for the CDR3: TGCGCCAGCAGCCAAGAAATCCACTACGGGAACACTGAAGCTTTCTTT.

The rearrangement joins TRBV9 to TRBJ2-3; 9 bases line up with TRBD2. Per germline, CDR1 SGDLS and CDR2 YYNGEE. This CDR3 is 16 amino acids long. Trimming at V came to 0 bases and at J to 2 bases, leaving 4 bases not matched to a gene. The DNA for the CDR3 is TGTGCCAGCAGCGTAGGTGCGGGAGGGATCACAGATACGCAGTATTTT. It specifies CASSVGAGGITDTQYF.